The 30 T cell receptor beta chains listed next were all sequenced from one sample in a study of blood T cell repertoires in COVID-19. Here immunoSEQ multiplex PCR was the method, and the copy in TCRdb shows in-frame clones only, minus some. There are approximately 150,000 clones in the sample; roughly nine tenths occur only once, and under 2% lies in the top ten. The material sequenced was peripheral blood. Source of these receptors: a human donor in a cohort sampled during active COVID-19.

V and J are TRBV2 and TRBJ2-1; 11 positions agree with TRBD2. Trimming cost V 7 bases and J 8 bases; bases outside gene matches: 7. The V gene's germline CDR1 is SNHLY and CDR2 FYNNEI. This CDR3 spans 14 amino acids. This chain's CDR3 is CASNSGGAWYEQFF. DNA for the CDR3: TGTGCCAGCAATAGCGGGGGGGCCTGGTATGAGCAGTTCTTC.

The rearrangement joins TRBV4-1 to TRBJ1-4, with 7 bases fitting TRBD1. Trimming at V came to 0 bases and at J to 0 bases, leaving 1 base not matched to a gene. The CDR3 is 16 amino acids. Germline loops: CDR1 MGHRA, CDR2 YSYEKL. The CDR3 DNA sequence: TGCGCCAGCAGCCAAGAGGGGACAGCAACTAATGAAAAACTGTTTTTT. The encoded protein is CASSQEGTATNEKLFF.

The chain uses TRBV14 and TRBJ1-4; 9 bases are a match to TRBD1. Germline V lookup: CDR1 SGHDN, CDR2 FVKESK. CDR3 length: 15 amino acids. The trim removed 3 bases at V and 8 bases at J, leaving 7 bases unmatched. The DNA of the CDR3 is TGTGCCAGCAGCCACCCTACAGGGGGCCGGGAAAAACTGTTTTTT. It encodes CASSHPTGGREKLFF.

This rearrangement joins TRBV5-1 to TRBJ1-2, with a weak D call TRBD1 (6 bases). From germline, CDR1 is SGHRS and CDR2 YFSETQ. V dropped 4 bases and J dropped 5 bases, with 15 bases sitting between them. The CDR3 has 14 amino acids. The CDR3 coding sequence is TGCGCCAGCAGCACTGGGACAACGGGGTATGGCTACACCTTC. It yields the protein CASSTGTTGYGYTF.

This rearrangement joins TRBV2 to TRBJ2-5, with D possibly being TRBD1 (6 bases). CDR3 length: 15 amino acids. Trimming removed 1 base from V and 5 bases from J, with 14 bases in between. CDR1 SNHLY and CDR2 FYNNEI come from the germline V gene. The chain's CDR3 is CASSEGGGRVETQYF. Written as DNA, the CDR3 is TGTGCCAGCAGTGAAGGTGGGGGCAGGGTCGAGACCCAGTACTTC.

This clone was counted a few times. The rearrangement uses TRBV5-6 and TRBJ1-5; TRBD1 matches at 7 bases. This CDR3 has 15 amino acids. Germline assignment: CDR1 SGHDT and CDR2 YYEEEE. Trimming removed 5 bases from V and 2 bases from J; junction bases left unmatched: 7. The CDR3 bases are TGTGCCAGCAGTCCGAGGGGGCAGGGCAATCAGCCCCAGCATTTT. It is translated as CASSPRGQGNQPQHF. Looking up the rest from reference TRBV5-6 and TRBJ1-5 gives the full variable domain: DAGVTQSPTHLIKTRGQQVTLRCSPKSGHDTVSWYQQALGQGPQFIFQYYEEEERQRGNFPDRFSGHQFPNYSSELNVNALLLGDSALYLCASSPRGQGNQPQHFGDGTRLSIL.

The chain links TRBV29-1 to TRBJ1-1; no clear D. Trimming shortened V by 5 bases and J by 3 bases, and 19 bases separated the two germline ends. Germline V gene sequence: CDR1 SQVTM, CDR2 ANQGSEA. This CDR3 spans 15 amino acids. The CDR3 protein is CSVNRGRIGYTEAFF. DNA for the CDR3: TGCAGCGTTAACCGAGGGCGGATAGGATACACTGAAGCTTTCTTT.

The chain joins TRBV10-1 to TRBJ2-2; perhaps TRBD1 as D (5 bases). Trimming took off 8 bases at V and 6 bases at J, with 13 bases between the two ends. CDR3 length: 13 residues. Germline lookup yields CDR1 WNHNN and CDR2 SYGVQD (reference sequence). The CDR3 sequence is CASAMTVAGELFF. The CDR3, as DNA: TGCGCCAGCGCTATGACAGTTGCCGGGGAGCTGTTTTTT.

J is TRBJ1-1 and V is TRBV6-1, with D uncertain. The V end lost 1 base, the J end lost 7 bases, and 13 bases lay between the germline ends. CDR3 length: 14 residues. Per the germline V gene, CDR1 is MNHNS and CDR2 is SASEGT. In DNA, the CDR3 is TGTGCCAGCAGTGAAGATTTGCTAGAAGATGAAGCTTTCTTT. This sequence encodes CASSEDLLEDEAFF.

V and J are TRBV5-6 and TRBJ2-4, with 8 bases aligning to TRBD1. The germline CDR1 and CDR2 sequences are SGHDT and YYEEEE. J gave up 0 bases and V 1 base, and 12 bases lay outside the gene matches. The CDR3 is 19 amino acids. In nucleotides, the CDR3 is TGTGCCAGCAGCTTGCAAAAGCAGGGGGCTACACTAGCCAAAAACATTCAGTACTTC. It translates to CASSLQKQGATLAKNIQYF.

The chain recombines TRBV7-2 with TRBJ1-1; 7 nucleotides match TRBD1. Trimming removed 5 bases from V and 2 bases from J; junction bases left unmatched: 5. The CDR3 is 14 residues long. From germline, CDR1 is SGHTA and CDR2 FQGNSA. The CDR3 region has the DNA TGTGCCAGCAGCCCAGGGACAGTTAACACTGAAGCTTTCTTT. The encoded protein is CASSPGTVNTEAFF.

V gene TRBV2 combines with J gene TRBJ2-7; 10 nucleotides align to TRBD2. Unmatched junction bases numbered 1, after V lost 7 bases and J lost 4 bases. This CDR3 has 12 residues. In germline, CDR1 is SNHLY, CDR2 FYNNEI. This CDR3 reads CASTSGGYEQYF. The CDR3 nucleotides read TGTGCCAGCACTAGCGGGGGTTACGAGCAGTACTTC.

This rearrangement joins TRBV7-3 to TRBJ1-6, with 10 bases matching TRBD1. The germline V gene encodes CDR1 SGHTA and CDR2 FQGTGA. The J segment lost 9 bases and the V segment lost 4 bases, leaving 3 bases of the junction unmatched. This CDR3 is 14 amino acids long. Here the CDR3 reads CASSWDRGGSPLHF. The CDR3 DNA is TGTGCCAGCAGCTGGGACAGGGGAGGTTCACCCCTCCACTTT.

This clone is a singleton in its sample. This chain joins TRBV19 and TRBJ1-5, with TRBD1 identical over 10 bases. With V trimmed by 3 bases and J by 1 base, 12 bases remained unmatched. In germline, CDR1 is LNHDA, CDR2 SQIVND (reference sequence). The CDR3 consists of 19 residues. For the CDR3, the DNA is TGTGCCAGTAGTATGGACCCGGGACAGGGGTTAGGGAGCAATCAGCCCCAGCATTTT. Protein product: CASSMDPGQGLGSNQPQHF.

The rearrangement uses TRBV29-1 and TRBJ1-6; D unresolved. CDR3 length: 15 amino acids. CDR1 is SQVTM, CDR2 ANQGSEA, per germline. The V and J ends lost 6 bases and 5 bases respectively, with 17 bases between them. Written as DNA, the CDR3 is TGCAGCGTCAAGAAATCGGGTATGGATAATTCACCCCTCCACTTT. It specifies CSVKKSGMDNSPLHF.

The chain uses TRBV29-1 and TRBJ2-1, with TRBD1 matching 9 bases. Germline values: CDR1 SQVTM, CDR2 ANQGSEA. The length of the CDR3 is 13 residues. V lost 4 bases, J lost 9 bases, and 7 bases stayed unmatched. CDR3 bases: TGCAGCGTTGGACTAGGACAGGGGAGTGAGCAGTTCTTC. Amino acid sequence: CSVGLGQGSEQFF.

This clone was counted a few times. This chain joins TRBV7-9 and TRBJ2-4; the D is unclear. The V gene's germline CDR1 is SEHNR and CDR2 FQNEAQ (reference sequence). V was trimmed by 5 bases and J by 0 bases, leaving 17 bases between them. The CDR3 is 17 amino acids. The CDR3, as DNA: TGTGCCAGCAGCCAGAAAGTGGCCGCCCTAGCCAAAAACATTCAGTACTTC. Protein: CASSQKVAALAKNIQYF.

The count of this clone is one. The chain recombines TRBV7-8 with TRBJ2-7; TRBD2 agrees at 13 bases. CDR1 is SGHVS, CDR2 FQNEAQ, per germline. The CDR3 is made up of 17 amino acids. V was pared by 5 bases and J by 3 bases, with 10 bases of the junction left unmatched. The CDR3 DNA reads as TGTGCCAGCAGCCCCGGACTAGCGGGGGCCCTTTACTACGAGCAGTACTTC. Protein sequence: CASSPGLAGALYYEQYF.

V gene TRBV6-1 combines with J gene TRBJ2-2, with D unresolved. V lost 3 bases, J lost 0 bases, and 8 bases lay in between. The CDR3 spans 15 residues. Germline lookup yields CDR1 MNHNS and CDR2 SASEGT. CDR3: CASSESRSNTGELFF. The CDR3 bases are TGTGCCAGCAGTGAGTCGCGGTCGAACACCGGGGAGCTGTTTTTT.

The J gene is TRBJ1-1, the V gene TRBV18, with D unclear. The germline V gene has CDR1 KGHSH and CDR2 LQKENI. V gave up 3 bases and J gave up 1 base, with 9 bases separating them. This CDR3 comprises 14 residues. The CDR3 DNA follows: TGTGCCAGCTCACCGAAGACGGGGAACACTGAAGCTTTCTTT. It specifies CASSPKTGNTEAFF.

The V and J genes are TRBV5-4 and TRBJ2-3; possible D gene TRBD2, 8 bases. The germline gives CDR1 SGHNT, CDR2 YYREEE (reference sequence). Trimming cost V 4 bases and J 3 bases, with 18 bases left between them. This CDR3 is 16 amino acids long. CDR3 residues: CASSGKGGGGTDTQYF. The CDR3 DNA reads TGTGCCAGCAGCGGAAAAGGGGGCGGGGGGACAGATACGCAGTATTTT.

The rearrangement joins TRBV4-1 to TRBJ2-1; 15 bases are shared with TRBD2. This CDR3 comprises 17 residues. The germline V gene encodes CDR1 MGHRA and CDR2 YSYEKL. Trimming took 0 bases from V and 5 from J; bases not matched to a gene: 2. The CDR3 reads CASSQEGLAGGNNEQFF. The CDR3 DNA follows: TGCGCCAGCAGCCAAGAGGGACTAGCGGGGGGAAACAATGAGCAGTTCTTC.

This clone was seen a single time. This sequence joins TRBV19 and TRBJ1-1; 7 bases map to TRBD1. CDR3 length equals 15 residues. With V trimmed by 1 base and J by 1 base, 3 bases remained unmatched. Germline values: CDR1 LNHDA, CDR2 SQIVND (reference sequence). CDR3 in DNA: TGTGCCAGTAGTATAGGGAACAGGGGGAACACTGAAGCTTTCTTT. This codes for CASSIGNRGNTEAFF.

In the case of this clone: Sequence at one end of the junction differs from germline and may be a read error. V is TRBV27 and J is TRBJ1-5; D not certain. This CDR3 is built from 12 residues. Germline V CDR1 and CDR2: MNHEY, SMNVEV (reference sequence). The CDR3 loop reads CASSSGNLPQHF. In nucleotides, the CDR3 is TGTGCCAGCAGTTCCGGGAATCTGCCCCAGCATTTT.

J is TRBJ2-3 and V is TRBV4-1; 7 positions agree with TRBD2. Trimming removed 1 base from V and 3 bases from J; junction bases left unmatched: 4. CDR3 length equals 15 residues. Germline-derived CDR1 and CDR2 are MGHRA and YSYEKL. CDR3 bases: TGCGCCAGCAGCCAAGGTTCGCGGGGGACAGATACGCAGTATTTT. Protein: CASSQGSRGTDTQYF.

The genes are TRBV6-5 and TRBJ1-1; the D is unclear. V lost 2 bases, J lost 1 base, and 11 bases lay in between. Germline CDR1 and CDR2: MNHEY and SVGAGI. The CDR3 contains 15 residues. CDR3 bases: TGTGCCAGCAGTTACGGCGGGGAGGGGAACACTGAAGCTTTCTTT. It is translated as CASSYGGEGNTEAFF.

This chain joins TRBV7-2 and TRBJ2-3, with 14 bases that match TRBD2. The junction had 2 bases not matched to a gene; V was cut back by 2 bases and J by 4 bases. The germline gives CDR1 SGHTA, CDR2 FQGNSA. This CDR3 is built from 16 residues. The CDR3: CASSLLTSGGADTQYF. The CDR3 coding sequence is TGTGCCAGCAGCTTATTGACTAGCGGGGGGGCAGATACGCAGTATTTT.

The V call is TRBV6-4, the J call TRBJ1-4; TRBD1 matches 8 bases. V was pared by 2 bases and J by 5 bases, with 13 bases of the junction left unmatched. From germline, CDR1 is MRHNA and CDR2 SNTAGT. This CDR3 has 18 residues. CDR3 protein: CASSDTPGSGGTNEKLFF. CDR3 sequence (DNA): TGTGCCAGCAGTGACACCCCAGGATCAGGGGGCACGAATGAAAAACTGTTTTTT.

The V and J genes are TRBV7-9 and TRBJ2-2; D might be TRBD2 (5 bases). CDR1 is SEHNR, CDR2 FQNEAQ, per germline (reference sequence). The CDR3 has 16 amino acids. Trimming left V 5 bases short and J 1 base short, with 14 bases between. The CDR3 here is CASSRGDGENTGELFF. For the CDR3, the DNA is TGTGCCAGCAGCCGTGGTGACGGGGAGAACACCGGGGAGCTGTTTTTT.

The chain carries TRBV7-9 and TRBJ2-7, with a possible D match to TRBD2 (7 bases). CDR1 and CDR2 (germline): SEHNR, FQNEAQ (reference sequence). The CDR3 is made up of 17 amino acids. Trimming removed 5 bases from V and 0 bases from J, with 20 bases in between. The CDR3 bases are TGTGCCAGCAGCACTTGGGAGGGGGGGTCGAGCTCCTACGAGCAGTACTTC. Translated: CASSTWEGGSSSYEQYF.